Detailed here is one TCR beta chain. Its antigen is not known. Deletions cut 4 bases from V and 1 base from J, with 10 bases between. CDR3 length: 14 residues. Germline lookup yields CDR1 SGHVS and CDR2 FQNEAQ. Time point noted: baseline, week 1 (first vaccination visit). Documented treatment: pre-vaccination baseline after standard-of-care therapy. The donors' diagnosis was new WHO grade 3 or 4 astrocytoma that was IDH1-mutant and ATRX-lost. The data were produced by immunoSEQ multiplex PCR, yet TCRdb's version contains in-frame clones alone and is incomplete. Found here are tens of thousands of clones, around four fifths of them singletons; the top ten hold approximately 8%. This sample is drawn from a study of a mutant IDH1 vaccine in newly diagnosed glioma. Study results and limitations: Changes in the top peripheral T cell clonotypes seemingly had no bearing on pseudoprogression.

This chain connects TRBV7-8 to TRBJ1-1, with D perhaps matching TRBD1 (6 bases). The sequence was obtained from a woman between 45 and 60 years old with glioma. The source material was PBMCs, sampled from a glioma patient treated with radiotherapy, temozolomide or both. CDR3 DNA: TGTGCCAGCAGCTGGGGCAGGGGGAACACTGAAGCTTTCTTT. It specifies CASSWGRGNTEAFF.